Following are 31 T cell receptor beta chains from one sample sequenced in a study of T cells expressing NK-cell markers. TCRdb reprocessed the 5' RACE reads, keeping one entry per CDR3 protein, no DNA. This sample's table has 350,000 to 450,000 distinct CDR3 sequences. Sequencing used blood T cells: a sorted CD56 or NKG2C T cell subset, CD4+ or CD8+ T cells, or bulk PBMC T cells (not recorded which). All receptors come from a man aged 18-69 years in good health.

The rearrangement uses TRBV11-1 and TRBJ2-1; TCRdb designates TRBD1, a call that cannot be tested without DNA. There are 15 residues in the CDR3. Germline V gene lookup returns CDR1 SGHAT and CDR2 FQDESV (reference sequence). The CDR3 here is CASSSRGNSYNEQFF.

V and J are TRBV3-1 and TRBJ1-1; the TRBD1 assignment by TCRdb is unverifiable without DNA. This CDR3 contains 13 residues. Germline-derived CDR1 and CDR2 are LGHDT and YNNKEL (reference sequence). Here the CDR3 reads CASSQDGYRGAFF.

The V and J genes are TRBV19 and TRBJ1-5; the TCRdb D gene call, TRBD1, has no DNA to confirm it. Germline V gene data show CDR1 as LNHDA and CDR2 as SQIVND (reference sequence). This CDR3 region has 15 residues. The CDR3 loop reads CASSNKQGYNQPQHF.

J is TRBJ1-2 and V is TRBV27; TCRdb's D call of TRBD1 is untestable without DNA. The CDR3 covers 15 residues. Per germline, CDR1 MNHEY and CDR2 SMNVEV (reference sequence). CDR3 sequence reads: CASSSTGTGDYGYTF.

J is TRBJ2-1 and V is TRBV7-2; TCRdb calls TRBD1, which cannot be checked without DNA. The CDR3 runs 17 residues. Looked up from germline, CDR1 is SGHTA and CDR2 is FQGNSA. This chain's CDR3 is CASSLARSGQGRNEQFF.

V and J are TRBV12-3 or TRBV12-4 and TRBJ2-4; as DNA is missing, the TRBD2 call by TCRdb cannot be tested. CDR3 length equals 19 residues. CDR3 in amino acids: CASRGSGGALIEAKNIQYF.

V usage is TRBV6-1 and J usage is TRBJ2-5; TCRdb's D gene call, TRBD1, goes unchecked for lack of DNA. This CDR3 region has 15 residues. CDR1 is MNHNS and CDR2 is SASEGT in the germline V gene. The CDR3 here is CASSRPPSGEETQYF.

This rearrangement joins TRBV20-1 to TRBJ2-1; TCRdb indicates TRBD2, and absent DNA this call remains unverified. Germline V CDR1 and CDR2: DFQATT, SNEGSKA (reference sequence). The CDR3 is 15 amino acids. The CDR3 here is CSAHHLAGGLDEQFF.

This sequence joins TRBV7-2 and TRBJ2-1; the D gene TCRdb calls, TRBD1, cannot be checked with no DNA. The CDR3 consists of 16 residues. Per the germline V gene, CDR1 is SGHTA and CDR2 is FQGNSA. Here the CDR3 reads CASSLVQGTAYNEQFF.

The chain couples TRBV20-1 to TRBJ1-6; the D call of TRBD1 rests on TCRdb alone, since no DNA is present to check it. This CDR3 region has 15 residues. The germline gives CDR1 DFQATT, CDR2 SNEGSKA (reference sequence). CDR3 sequence: CSARGQGAMLSPLHF.

CDR3 in amino acids: CSARSQGPNYGYTF. This chain links TRBV20-1 with TRBJ1-2; checking the TCRdb D call of TRBD1 is not possible without DNA. This CDR3 contains 14 residues. CDR1 DFQATT and CDR2 SNEGSKA come from the germline V gene (reference sequence).

The rearrangement joins TRBV11-2 to TRBJ2-7. Germline CDR1 and CDR2: SGHAT and FQNNGV. The CDR3 extends over 14 amino acids. CDR3 loop: CASSLDTARYEQYF.

The rearrangement links TRBV3-1 to TRBJ2-7. The CDR3 totals 14 residues. Germline V gives CDR1 LGHDT, CDR2 YNNKEL (reference sequence). This CDR3 reads CASSQDLGYREQYF.

The J gene is TRBJ1-2, the V gene TRBV9; the D gene TCRdb calls, TRBD1, cannot be checked with no DNA. Germline V gene data show CDR1 as SGDLS and CDR2 as YYNGEE. This CDR3 region has 15 residues. The CDR3 loop is CASSVGQGGSYGYTF.

V and J are TRBV28 and TRBJ2-1. This CDR3 spans 13 amino acids. Germline CDR1 is MDHEN and CDR2 is SYDVKM. The chain's CDR3 is CAVGMGYYNEQFF.

The chain recombines TRBV3-1 with TRBJ1-2; TCRdb reports TRBD1, a call that lacks DNA to check it against. Germline CDR1 is LGHDT and CDR2 is YNNKEL (reference sequence). This CDR3 spans 15 amino acids. The CDR3 here is CASSQDYRVEYGYTF.

The J gene is TRBJ2-5, the V gene TRBV20-1; the TCRdb D gene call, TRBD2, has no DNA to confirm it. Per germline, CDR1 DFQATT and CDR2 SNEGSKA (reference sequence). The CDR3 is made up of 14 amino acids. The CDR3 region is CSAQRGGAEETQYF.

The chain couples TRBV20-1 to TRBJ2-5; there is no DNA to check the TCRdb D call of TRBD2. The CDR3 is 15 residues long. Looked up from germline, CDR1 is DFQATT and CDR2 is SNEGSKA (reference sequence). The CDR3 spells CSPAAAAGGQETQYF.

The CDR3 region is CASSFPKTGHSNQPQHF. The rearrangement links TRBV6-7 to TRBJ1-5; without DNA, the TCRdb call of TRBD1 cannot be checked. TRBV6-7 is noted as an ORF with a role that remains uncertain. The CDR3 has 17 residues.

The genes are TRBV29-1 and TRBJ1-1; TCRdb lists TRBD1, though no DNA is available to test this call. Germline V lookup: CDR1 SQVTM, CDR2 ANQGSEA. CDR3 length: 13 amino acids. CDR3 loop: CSVLRGRYTEAFF.

The chain carries TRBV10-3 and TRBJ1-6; the TCRdb call, TRBD1, lacks DNA for checking. CDR3 length equals 14 residues. CDR1 is ENHRY and CDR2 is SYGVKD in the germline V gene. This chain's CDR3 is CAISGTGYQSPLHF.

The genes are TRBV18 and TRBJ1-1; lacking DNA, the TRBD1 call made by TCRdb goes unchecked. Germline CDR1 and CDR2: KGHSH and LQKENI. This CDR3 is 16 amino acids long. CDR3 sequence: CASSPPRGRMNTEAFF.

The chain links TRBV7-9 to TRBJ2-1; TCRdb picks TRBD1, but there is no DNA to check that call. The CDR3 totals 15 residues. Germline CDR1 reads SEHNR; CDR2 reads FQNEAQ (reference sequence). CDR3 in amino acids: CASSTRTGDHNEQFF. Combining the CDR3 with reference TRBV7-9 and TRBJ2-1 gives the whole variable domain DTGVSQNPRHKITKRGQNVTFRCDPISEHNRLYWYRQTLGQGPEFLTYFQNEAQLEKSRLLSDRFSAERPKGSFSTLEIQRTEQGDSAMYLCASSTRTGDHNEQFFGPGTRLTVL.

The chain uses TRBV7-9 and TRBJ1-4; no DNA is available, so the TRBD1 call from TCRdb remains unchecked. Germline CDR1 SEHNR, CDR2 FQNEAQ (reference sequence). The CDR3 consists of 15 residues. CDR3 residues: CASSQNRESNEKLFF.

The rearrangement links TRBV28 to TRBJ2-1; TCRdb returns TRBD1, unconfirmable since there is no DNA. The CDR3 is made up of 14 amino acids. Germline lookup yields CDR1 MDHEN and CDR2 SYDVKM. CDR3 in amino acids: CASSLGAPQGAQFF.

The J gene is TRBJ2-3, the V gene TRBV28; TCRdb outputs TRBD2, but without DNA this stays unchecked. CDR1 is MDHEN, CDR2 SYDVKM, per germline. This CDR3 spans 15 amino acids. CDR3 region: CASSYRTSVADTQYF.

The CDR3 here is CASSTPGRGGQYF. The chain couples TRBV28 to TRBJ2-5; TCRdb indicates TRBD2, and absent DNA this call remains unverified. This CDR3 has 13 residues. Germline V CDR1 and CDR2: MDHEN, SYDVKM. Using reference TRBV28 and TRBJ2-5 for the parts outside the CDR3, the full variable domain is DVKVTQSSRYLVKRTGEKVFLECVQDMDHENMFWYRQDPGLGLRLIYFSYDVKMKEKGDIPEGYSVSREKKERFSLILESASTNQTSMYLCASSTPGRGGQYFGPGTRLLVL.

This CDR3 reads CSARGQGANTEAFF. The genes are TRBV20-1 and TRBJ1-1; as DNA is missing, the TRBD1 call by TCRdb cannot be tested. This CDR3 is 14 amino acids long. The V gene's germline CDR1 is DFQATT and CDR2 SNEGSKA (reference sequence).

This chain joins TRBV5-1 and TRBJ2-5; the TRBD1 assignment by TCRdb is unverifiable without DNA. Germline-derived CDR1 and CDR2 are SGHRS and YFSETQ. The CDR3 is 16 residues long. The CDR3 here is CASSSNSRGLQETQYF.

The genes are TRBV5-1 and TRBJ1-2. CDR3 length: 12 residues. Looked up from germline, CDR1 is SGHRS and CDR2 is YFSETQ. This chain's CDR3 is CASSLDRGGYTF.

The chain combines TRBV15 with TRBJ2-4; the D gene TCRdb calls, TRBD2, cannot be checked with no DNA. Germline values: CDR1 LNHNV, CDR2 YYDKDF (reference sequence). The CDR3 extends over 14 amino acids. CDR3: CATSIQERRNIQYF.